This is a list of T cell receptor beta chains from one sample in a study of blood T cell repertoires in COVID-19. The table came from immunoSEQ multiplex PCR; TCRdb's copy has only in-frame clones and leaves some out. The sample consists of about 180,000 clones, 70% to 90% of them appearing once. Material for sequencing was peripheral blood. All receptors derive from a woman younger than 45 with acute or convalescent COVID-19. The CDR3 runs from the conserved cysteine through the conserved F or W. The D gene is left open where the match is weak. Clone size is not always given. Where it is, it says once, few, many or a class for expanded clones.

>TRBV28|TRBD1|-|TRBJ1-1
TGTGCCAGCACTGACAGGGGGAACACTGAAGCTTTCTTT
CASTDRGNTEAFF
>TRBV5-1|TRBD1|-|TRBJ2-7
TGCGCCAGCAGCTCACCGGGACAGAGATACGAGCAGTACTTC
CASSSPGQRYEQYF
>TRBV30|-|-|TRBJ1-1
TGTGGCTGGGACCGGGGGGTGAACACTGAAGCTTTCTTT
CGWDRGVNTEAFF
>TRBV30|-|-|TRBJ2-5
TGTGCCTGGGGGGAGGATCTCTTGGCACTCGGGACCCAGTACTTC
CAWGEDLLALGTQYF
>TRBV24-1|TRBD2|-|TRBJ2-5
TGTGCCACCAGTGACCTAGCGGGAGTAGAGACCCAGTACTTC
CATSDLAGVETQYF
>TRBV28|-|-|TRBJ1-1
TGTGCCAGCAGTTTAGAGTACCTAGCTTTCTTT
CASSLEYLAFF
>TRBV6-5|-|-|TRBJ2-1
TGTGCCAGCAGTTACTCGATTGGGGAGTACAATGAGCAGTTCTTC
CASSYSIGEYNEQFF
>TRBV30|TRBD2|once|TRBJ2-3
TGTGCCTGGAGTGGAGCTTCCGGGACTAGCGGACTGAGCACAGATACGCAGTATTTT
CAWSGASGTSGLSTDTQYF
>TRBV19|-|-|TRBJ2-2
TGTGCCAGTAGTATACTCTCCGGGGAGCTGTTTTTT
CASSILSGELFF
>TRBV5-4|-|-|TRBJ2-5
TGTGCCAGCAGCCCCGTCGGGGGATCGGAGACCCAGTACTTC
CASSPVGGSETQYF
>TRBV28|TRBD2|-|TRBJ2-1
TGTGCCAGCACTGGTGGGAGGGCCACCCATGAGCAGTTCTTC
CASTGGRATHEQFF
>TRBV28|-|-|TRBJ2-7
TGTGCCAGCAGTTCCCGGGAGCAGTACTTC
CASSSREQYF
>TRBV5-6|-|-|TRBJ2-7
TGTGCCAGCACCAATTATGTCGGAGCGAGCTCCTACGAGCAGTACTTC
CASTNYVGASSYEQYF
>TRBV2|-|-|TRBJ2-7
TGTGCCAGCAGTGAAGTGCAGGCGATCCACTACGAGCAGTACTTC
CASSEVQAIHYEQYF
>TRBV19|TRBD2|-|TRBJ2-1
TGTGCCAGTAGCTCAAGGGTCTCGTCGAGCGGGAGGGCATATGAGCAGTTCTTC
CASSSRVSSSGRAYEQFF
>TRBV5-1|-|-|TRBJ1-5
TGCGCCAGCAGCTTGGCACCAGATCAGCCCCAGCATTTT
CASSLAPDQPQHF
>TRBV5-4|-|-|TRBJ1-6
TGTGCCAGCGAACGTGGGGGCGGTACGGGACCCCTCCACTTT
CASERGGGTGPLHF
>TRBV30|-|-|TRBJ2-7
TGTGCCTGGAGTGTACAGGGCGAGCAGTACTTC
CAWSVQGEQYF
>TRBV7-8|-|once|TRBJ1-5
TGTGCCAGCAGCTTAGAAACAGGGATGGAGCCCCAGCATTTT
CASSLETGMEPQHF
>TRBV28|TRBD1|-|TRBJ1-1
TGTGCCAGCAACCCCAGGGGGGTGGACACTGAAGCTTTCTTT
CASNPRGVDTEAFF
>TRBV14|-|-|TRBJ2-5
TGTGCCGCATGCAGGGGCCTAAGGGAGACCCAGTACTTC
CAACRGLRETQYF
>TRBV28|TRBD2|once|TRBJ2-7
TGTGCCAGCAGACTTAGCGGGAGGGCCTACGAGCAGTACTTC
CASRLSGRAYEQYF
>TRBV28|-|-|TRBJ2-5
TGTGCCAGCCCGTGTGAGACCCAGTACTTC
CASPCETQYF
>TRBV3-1/TRBV3-2|-|-|TRBJ2-6
TGTGCCAGCAGCCAAGGATGGGCGTCGGGGGCCAACGTCCTGACTTTC
CASSQGWASGANVLTF
>TRBV20-1|TRBD2|-|TRBJ2-1
TGCAGTGCTAGTAGCGGGTTCTACAATGAGCAGTTCTTC
CSASSGFYNEQFF
>TRBV5-1|TRBD2|-|TRBJ2-5
TGCGCCAGCAGCTCAGCACCTAGCGGGGGGGAAGAGACCCAGTACTTC
CASSSAPSGGEETQYF
>TRBV5-1|TRBD1|-|TRBJ2-7
TGCGCCAGCAGCCGCCGGGACAGTAACTACGAGCAGTACTTC
CASSRRDSNYEQYF
>TRBV28|TRBD1|-|TRBJ2-7
TGTGCCAGCGTACAGGGGGGCGCCCTTTACGAGCAGTACTTC
CASVQGGALYEQYF
>TRBV21-1|-|-|TRBJ2-5
TGTGCCGGCAGCAAAGAGAGTAAGACCCAGTACTTC
CAGSKESKTQYF
>TRBV5-1|-|once|TRBJ2-5
TGCGCCAGCAGCTTGGAGGGGAAAAGAGAGACCCAGTACTTC
CASSLEGKRETQYF
>TRBV19|TRBD1|-|TRBJ1-4
TGTGCCACCTCAAGAGGGGGCTCGACTAATGAAAAACTGTTTTTT
CATSRGGSTNEKLFF
>TRBV7-2|-|-|TRBJ2-2
TGTGCCAGCAGCCTATTCAGGACAGTTACCGGGGAGCTGTTTTTT
CASSLFRTVTGELFF
>TRBV29-1|TRBD2|-|TRBJ2-2
TGCAGCGTTGGGCGGACTAGCGACCCGACCGGGGAGCTGTTTTTT
CSVGRTSDPTGELFF
>TRBV7-2|TRBD2|-|TRBJ2-3
TGTGCCAGCAGCTTAATGGGCGGGAGTTCAGATACGCAGTATTTT
CASSLMGGSSDTQYF
>TRBV15|-|once|TRBJ1-5
TGTGCCACCAGCAGAGGGACGGGGAATCAGCCCCAGCATTTT
CATSRGTGNQPQHF
>TRBV11-2|-|-|TRBJ2-7
TGTGCCAGCAGCTTAAGGGACACCGAGCAGTACTTC
CASSLRDTEQYF
>TRBV5-1|TRBD1|-|TRBJ2-7
TGCGCCAGCAGCGTACAGGGGTCCTACGAGCAGTACTTC
CASSVQGSYEQYF
>TRBV2|-|few|TRBJ2-2
TGTGCCAGCTCAGAAACCGGGGAGCTGTTTTTT
CASSETGELFF
>TRBV29-1|-|-|TRBJ2-3
TGCAGCGTTCTCCCAGGCACAGATACGCAGTATTTT
CSVLPGTDTQYF